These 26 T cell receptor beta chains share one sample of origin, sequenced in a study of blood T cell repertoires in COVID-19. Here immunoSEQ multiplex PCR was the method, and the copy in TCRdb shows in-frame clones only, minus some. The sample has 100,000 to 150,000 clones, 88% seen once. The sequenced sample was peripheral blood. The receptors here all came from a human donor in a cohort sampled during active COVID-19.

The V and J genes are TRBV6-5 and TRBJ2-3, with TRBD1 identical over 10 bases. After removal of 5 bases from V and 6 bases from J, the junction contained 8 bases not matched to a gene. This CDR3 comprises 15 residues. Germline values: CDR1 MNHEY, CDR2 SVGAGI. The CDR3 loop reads CASSLRDRGSDTQYF. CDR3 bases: TGTGCCAGCAGTCTTCGGGACAGGGGCTCTGATACGCAGTATTTT.

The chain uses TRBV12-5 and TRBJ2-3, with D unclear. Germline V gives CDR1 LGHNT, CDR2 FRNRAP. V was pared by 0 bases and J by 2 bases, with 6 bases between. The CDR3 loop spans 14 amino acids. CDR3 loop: CASGLVSYTDTQYF. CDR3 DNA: TGTGCTAGTGGTTTGGTTTCTTACACAGATACGCAGTATTTT.

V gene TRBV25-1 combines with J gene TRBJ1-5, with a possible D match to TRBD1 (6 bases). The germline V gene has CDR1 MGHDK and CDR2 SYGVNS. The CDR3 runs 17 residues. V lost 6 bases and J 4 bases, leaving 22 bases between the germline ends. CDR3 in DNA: TGTGCCAGCAGCCCTACAGGGAGCGACGCCTCGAATCAGCCCCAGCATTTT. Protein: CASSPTGSDASNQPQHF.

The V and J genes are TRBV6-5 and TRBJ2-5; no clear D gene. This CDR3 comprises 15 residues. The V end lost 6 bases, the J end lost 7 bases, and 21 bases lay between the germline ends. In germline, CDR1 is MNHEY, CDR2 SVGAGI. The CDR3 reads CASSAIPRPGGTQYF. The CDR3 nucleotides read TGTGCCAGCAGCGCGATACCCCGCCCGGGTGGGACCCAGTACTTC.

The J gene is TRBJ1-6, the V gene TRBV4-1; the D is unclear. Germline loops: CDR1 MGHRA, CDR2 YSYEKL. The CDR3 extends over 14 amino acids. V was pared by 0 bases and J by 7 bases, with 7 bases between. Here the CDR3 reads CASSQDPLNSPLHF. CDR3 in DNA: TGCGCCAGCAGCCAAGATCCCTTAAATTCACCCCTCCACTTT.

CDR3 amino acids: CASSQETSGRRSYNEQFF. CDR3 DNA sequence: TGTGCCAGCAGCCAAGAGACTAGCGGGCGCCGCTCCTACAATGAGCAGTTCTTC. V is TRBV14 and J is TRBJ2-1, with TRBD2 matching 10 bases. Looked up from germline, CDR1 is SGHDN and CDR2 is FVKESK. Losses at the gene ends were 0 bases for V and 0 bases for J; bases not matched to a gene: 5. The CDR3 has 18 residues.

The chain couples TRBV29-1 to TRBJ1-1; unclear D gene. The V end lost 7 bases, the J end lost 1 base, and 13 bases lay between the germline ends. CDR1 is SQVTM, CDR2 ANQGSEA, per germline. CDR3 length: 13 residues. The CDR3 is CSAKPTGNTEAFF. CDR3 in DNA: TGCAGCGCCAAACCAACTGGGAACACTGAAGCTTTCTTT. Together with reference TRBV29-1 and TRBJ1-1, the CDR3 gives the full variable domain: SAVISQKPSRDICQRGTSLTIQCQVDSQVTMMFWYRQQPGQSLTLIATANQGSEATYESGFVIDKFPISRPNLTFSTLTVSNMSPEDSSIYLCSAKPTGNTEAFFGQGTRLTVV.

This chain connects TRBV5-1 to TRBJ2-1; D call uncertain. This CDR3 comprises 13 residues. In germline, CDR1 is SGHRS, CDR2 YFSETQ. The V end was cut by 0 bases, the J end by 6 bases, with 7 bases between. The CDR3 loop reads CASSLGRSNEQFF. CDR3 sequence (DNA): TGCGCCAGCAGCTTGGGACGGAGCAATGAGCAGTTCTTC. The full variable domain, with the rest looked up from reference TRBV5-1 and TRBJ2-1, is KAGVTQTPRYLIKTRGQQVTLSCSPISGHRSVSWYQQTPGQGLQFLFEYFSETQRNKGNFPGRFSGRQFSNSRSEMNVSTLELGDSALYLCASSLGRSNEQFFGPGTRLTVL.

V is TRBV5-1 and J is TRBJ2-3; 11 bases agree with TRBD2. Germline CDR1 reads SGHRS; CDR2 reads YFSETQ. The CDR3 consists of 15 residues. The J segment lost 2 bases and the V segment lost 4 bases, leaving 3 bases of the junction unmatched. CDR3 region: CASSIAGGPTDTQYF. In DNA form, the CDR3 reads TGCGCCAGCAGCATAGCGGGGGGGCCCACAGATACGCAGTATTTT.

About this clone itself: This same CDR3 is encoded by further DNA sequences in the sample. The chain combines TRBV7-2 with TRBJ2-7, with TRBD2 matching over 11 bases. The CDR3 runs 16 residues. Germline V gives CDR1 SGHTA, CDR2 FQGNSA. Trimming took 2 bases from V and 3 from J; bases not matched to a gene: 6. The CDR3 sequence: CASSLLAGGPLYEQYF. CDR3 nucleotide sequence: TGTGCCAGCAGCTTACTAGCGGGGGGCCCCCTCTACGAGCAGTACTTC. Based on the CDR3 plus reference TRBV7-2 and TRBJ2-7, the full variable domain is GAGVSQSPSNKVTEKGKDVELRCDPISGHTALYWYRQSLGQGLEFLIYFQGNSAPDKSGLPSDRFSAERTGGSVSTLTIQRTQQEDSAVYLCASSLLAGGPLYEQYFGPGTRLTVT.

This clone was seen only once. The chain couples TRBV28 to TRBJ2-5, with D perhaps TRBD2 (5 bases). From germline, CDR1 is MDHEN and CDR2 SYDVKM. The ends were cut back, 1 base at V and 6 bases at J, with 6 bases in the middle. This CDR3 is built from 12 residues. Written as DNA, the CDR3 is TGTGCCAGCAGTTTATCGGGAAAGACCCAGTACTTC. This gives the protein CASSLSGKTQYF. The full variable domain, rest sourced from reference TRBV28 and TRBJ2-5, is DVKVTQSSRYLVKRTGEKVFLECVQDMDHENMFWYRQDPGLGLRLIYFSYDVKMKEKGDIPEGYSVSREKKERFSLILESASTNQTSMYLCASSLSGKTQYFGPGTRLLVL.

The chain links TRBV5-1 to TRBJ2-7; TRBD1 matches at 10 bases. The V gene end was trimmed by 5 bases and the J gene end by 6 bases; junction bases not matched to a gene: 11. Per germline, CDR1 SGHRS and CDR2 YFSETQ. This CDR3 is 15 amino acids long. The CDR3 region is CASRKSPGQGFEQYF. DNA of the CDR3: TGCGCCAGCAGAAAGAGCCCGGGACAGGGGTTCGAGCAGTACTTC.

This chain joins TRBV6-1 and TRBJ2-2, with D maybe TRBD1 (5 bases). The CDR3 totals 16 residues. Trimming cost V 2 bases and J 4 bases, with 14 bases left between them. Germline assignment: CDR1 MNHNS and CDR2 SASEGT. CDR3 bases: TGTGCCAGCAGTGAAACGGCGGCCAGGGTCACCGGGGAGCTGTTTTTT. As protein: CASSETAARVTGELFF.

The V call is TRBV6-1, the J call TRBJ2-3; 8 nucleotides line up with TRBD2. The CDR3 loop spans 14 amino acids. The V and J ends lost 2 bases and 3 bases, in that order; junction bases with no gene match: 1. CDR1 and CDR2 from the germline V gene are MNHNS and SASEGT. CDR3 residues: CASSEIAGTDTQYF. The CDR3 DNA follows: TGTGCCAGCAGTGAAATAGCGGGGACAGATACGCAGTATTTT.

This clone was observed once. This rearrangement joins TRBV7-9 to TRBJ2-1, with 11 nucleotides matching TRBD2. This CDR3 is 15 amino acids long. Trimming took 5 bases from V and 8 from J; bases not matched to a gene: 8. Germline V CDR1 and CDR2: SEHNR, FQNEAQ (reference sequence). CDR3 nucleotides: TGTGCCAGCAGCATAACTAGCGGGAGTAGCTATGAGCAGTTCTTC. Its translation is CASSITSGSSYEQFF.

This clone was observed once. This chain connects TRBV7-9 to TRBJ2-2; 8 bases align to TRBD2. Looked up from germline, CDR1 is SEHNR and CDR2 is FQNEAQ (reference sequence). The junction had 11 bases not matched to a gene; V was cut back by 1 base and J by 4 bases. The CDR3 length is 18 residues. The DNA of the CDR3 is TGTGCCAGCAGCTTAGATACGACCCGACTAGCGTTCACCGGGGAGCTGTTTTTT. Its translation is CASSLDTTRLAFTGELFF.

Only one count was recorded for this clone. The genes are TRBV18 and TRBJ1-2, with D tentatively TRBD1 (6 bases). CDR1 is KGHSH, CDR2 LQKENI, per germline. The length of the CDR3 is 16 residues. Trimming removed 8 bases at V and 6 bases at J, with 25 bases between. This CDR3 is CASTNLEGGALDGYTF. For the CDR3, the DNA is TGTGCCAGCACGAACCTCGAGGGGGGGGCTTTGGATGGCTACACCTTC.

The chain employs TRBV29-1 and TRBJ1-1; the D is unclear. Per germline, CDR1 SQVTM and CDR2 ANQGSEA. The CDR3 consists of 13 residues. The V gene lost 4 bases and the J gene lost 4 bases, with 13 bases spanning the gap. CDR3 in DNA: TGCAGCGTTGGGAGGGAGATGAGCACTGAAGCTTTCTTT. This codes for CSVGREMSTEAFF.

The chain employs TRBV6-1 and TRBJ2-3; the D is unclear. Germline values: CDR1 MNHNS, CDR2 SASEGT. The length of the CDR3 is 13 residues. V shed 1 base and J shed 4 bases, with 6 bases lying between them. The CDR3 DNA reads TGTGCCAGCAGTGAAGTTCCTGCAGATACGCAGTATTTT. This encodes CASSEVPADTQYF.

The CDR3 coding sequence is TGCAGTGCTAGTCTTTCGGGTCAGCCCCAGCATTTT. Amino acids: CSASLSGQPQHF. The chain has TRBV20-1 and TRBJ1-5; no firm D call. The CDR3 loop spans 12 amino acids. Trimming took 3 bases from V and 6 from J, leaving 9 bases between them. CDR1 is DFQATT and CDR2 is SNEGSKA in the germline V gene (reference sequence).

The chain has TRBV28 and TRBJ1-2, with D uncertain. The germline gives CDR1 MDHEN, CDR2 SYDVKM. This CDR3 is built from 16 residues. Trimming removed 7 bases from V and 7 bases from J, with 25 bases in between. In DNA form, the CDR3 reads TGTGCCAGCACCCTAAGACTGGAGGGATTACTCCGTGGCTACACCTTC. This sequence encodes CASTLRLEGLLRGYTF.

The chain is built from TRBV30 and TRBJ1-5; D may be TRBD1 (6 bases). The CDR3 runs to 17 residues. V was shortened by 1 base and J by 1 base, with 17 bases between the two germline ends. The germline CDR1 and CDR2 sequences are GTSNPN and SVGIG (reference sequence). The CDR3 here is CAWSGGSPRGSNQPQHF. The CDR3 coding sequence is TGTGCCTGGAGTGGGGGATCTCCCAGGGGAAGCAATCAGCCCCAGCATTTT.

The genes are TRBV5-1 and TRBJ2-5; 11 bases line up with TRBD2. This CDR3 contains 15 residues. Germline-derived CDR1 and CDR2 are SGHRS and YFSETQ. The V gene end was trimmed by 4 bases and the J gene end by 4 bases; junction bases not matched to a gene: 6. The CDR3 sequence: CASSVAGGRVETQYF. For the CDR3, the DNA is TGCGCCAGCAGCGTAGCGGGGGGGCGTGTAGAGACCCAGTACTTC.

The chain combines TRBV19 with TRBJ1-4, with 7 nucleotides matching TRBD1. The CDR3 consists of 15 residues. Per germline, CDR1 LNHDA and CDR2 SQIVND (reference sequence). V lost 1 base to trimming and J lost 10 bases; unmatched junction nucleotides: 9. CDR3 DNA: TGTGCCAGTAGTATAGCAGCCCTACAGGGGATAAAACTGTTTTTT. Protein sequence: CASSIAALQGIKLFF.

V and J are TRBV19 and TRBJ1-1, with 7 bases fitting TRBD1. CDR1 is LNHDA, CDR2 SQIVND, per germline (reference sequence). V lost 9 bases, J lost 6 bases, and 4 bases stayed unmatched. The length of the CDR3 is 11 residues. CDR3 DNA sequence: TGTGCCAGCTCAGGGGGAGCTGAAGCTTTCTTT. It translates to CASSGGAEAFF.

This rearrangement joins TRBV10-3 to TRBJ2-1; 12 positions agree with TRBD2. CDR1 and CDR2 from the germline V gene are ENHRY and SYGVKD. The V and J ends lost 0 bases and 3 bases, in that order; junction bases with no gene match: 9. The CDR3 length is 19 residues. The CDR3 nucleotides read TGTGCCATCAGTGAGTCCGCTCTAGCGGGAGGGCCGCTCTACAATGAGCAGTTCTTC. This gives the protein CAISESALAGGPLYNEQFF.